One and the same sample provided the 23 T cell receptor beta chains below, sequenced in a study of post-analysis software for immune sequencing data. Each TCR beta cDNA library carried unique molecular identifiers. TCRdb re-analysed the PCR reads in MiXCR, keeping a single row per CDR3 protein. The table records approximately 660,000 distinct CDR3 sequences, 55% to 60% of them present only once. Study-level points and caveats: Patients had higher frequencies than controls of roughly 5 TRBV segments, including TRBV5-6, TRBV5-1 and TRBV20-1.

Antigens of these TCRs are unknown. What was sequenced was blood. The receptors originated from a girl aged 2 to 10 with multiple sclerosis.

The V and J genes are TRBV6-5 and TRBJ2-5, with TRBD2 identical over 11 bases. Germline V gene lookup returns CDR1 MNHEY and CDR2 SVGAGI. V dropped 2 bases and J dropped 5; count of bases not matched to a gene: 7. This CDR3 is 16 amino acids long. The CDR3 nucleotides are TGTGCCAGCAGTTACGTCTCTCCTAGCGGGGGGGAGACCCAGTACTTC. It codes for CASSYVSPSGGETQYF.

The rearrangement links TRBV11-1 to TRBJ2-4, with D uncertain. The J call is uncertain, as TRBJ2-7 better fits the DNA end. Germline CDR1 SGHAT, CDR2 FQDESV (reference sequence). CDR3 length equals 13 residues. CDR3 DNA sequence: TGTGCCAGCAGCGGAGCTATCGGCTACGAGCAGTACTTC. Protein product: CASSGAIGYEQYF.

The rearrangement uses TRBV25-1 and TRBJ2-5; possibly TRBD2 for D (7 bases). Trimming pared 2 bases from V and 11 bases from J, leaving 21 bases between. CDR1 and CDR2 from the germline V gene are MGHDK and SYGVNS. This CDR3 spans 15 amino acids. The CDR3 DNA sequence: TGTGCCAGCAGTGAAGAGGTTGCGGGGGCCTGGGAGCAGTACTTC. Translated, it gives CASSEEVAGAWEQYF.

The gene calls are TRBV25-1 and TRBJ2-3, with 8 bases that match TRBD2. Germline assignment: CDR1 MGHDK and CDR2 SYGVNS. This CDR3 comprises 15 residues. Trimming at V came to 5 bases and at J to 2 bases, leaving 6 bases not matched to a gene. CDR3 in DNA: TGTGCCAGCAGTTCCGGCGGGGGGCCCACAGATACGCAGTATTTT. Translated: CASSSGGGPTDTQYF.

The genes are TRBV3-1 and TRBJ1-4; D might be TRBD1 (5 bases). V was clipped by 6 bases and J by 7 bases, with 18 bases between them. The CDR3 covers 15 residues. In germline, CDR1 is LGHDT, CDR2 YNNKEL (reference sequence). The CDR3 reads CASSPSTGGFEKLFF. The CDR3 DNA reads as TGTGCCAGCAGTCCCTCCACGGGGGGGTTTGAAAAACTGTTTTTT.

The rearrangement links TRBV5-5 to TRBJ1-2, with D maybe TRBD1 (5 bases). Germline CDR1 is SGHKS and CDR2 is YYEKEE (reference sequence). The germline V and J ends were trimmed by 1 base and 4 bases, with 14 bases remaining between them. The CDR3 loop spans 15 amino acids. The CDR3 DNA reads TGTGCCAGCAGCTTGCCCGGGGCACAGCGCTATGGCTACACCTTC. Encoded protein: CASSLPGAQRYGYTF.

The rearrangement links TRBV29-1 to TRBJ2-1; TRBD2 agrees at 7 bases. The CDR3 sequence is 14 residues long. Germline CDR1 is SQVTM and CDR2 is ANQGSEA. J was trimmed by 4 bases and V by 4 bases; bases with no gene match: 7. CDR3 protein: CSVVDGGMYNEQFF. In DNA, the CDR3 is TGCAGCGTTGTTGACGGGGGGATGTACAATGAGCAGTTCTTC.

This clonotype occurred a few times. The chain recombines TRBV7-6 with TRBJ2-7, with unresolved D. The J call may be in error: the DNA end matches TRBJ2-5 better. Germline CDR1 reads SGHVS; CDR2 reads FNYEAQ. The CDR3 has 13 amino acids. CDR3 in amino acids: CASSPDTDGTQYF. The CDR3 DNA follows: TGTGCCAGCAGCCCTGACACGGACGGGACCCAGTACTTC.

The chain has TRBV14 and TRBJ2-1, with D perhaps TRBD1 or TRBD2 (6 bases each). The germline V gene encodes CDR1 SGHDN and CDR2 FVKESK. V was trimmed by 2 bases and J by 7 bases, leaving 15 bases between them. This CDR3 spans 15 amino acids. The chain's CDR3 is CASSQYGGAGNEQFF. In DNA, the CDR3 is TGTGCCAGCAGCCAATACGGGGGCGCGGGAAATGAGCAGTTCTTC.

The chain recombines TRBV6-2 or TRBV6-3 with TRBJ1-2; 8 nucleotides line up with TRBD1. The CDR3 runs to 12 residues. Losses at the gene ends were 10 bases for V and 8 bases for J; bases not matched to a gene: 9. CDR1 and CDR2 from the germline V gene are MNHEY and SVGEGT. The DNA of the CDR3 is TGTGCCATTCAGGGGGCGCCAGGAGGCTACACCTTC. This encodes CAIQGAPGGYTF.

This clonotype was observed a handful of times. This chain links TRBV12-5 with TRBJ2-5; 7 bases map to TRBD2. Near its end, the DNA agrees better with TRBJ2-7, so the J call may be wrong. Germline V gene sequence: CDR1 LGHNT, CDR2 FRNRAP. The CDR3 consists of 13 residues. In DNA, the CDR3 is TGTGCTAGTGGTTTCCTCGGGGGGAACGAGCAGTACTTC. Translation gives CASGFLGGNEQYF.

J is TRBJ2-6 and V is TRBV24-1; D is unclear. Trimming left V 3 bases short and J 0 bases short, with 11 bases between. Germline-derived CDR1 and CDR2 are KGHDR and SFDVKD. The CDR3 has 17 residues. The CDR3 here is CATSDPGRNSGANVLTF. The DNA for the CDR3 is TGTGCCACCAGTGATCCAGGACGTAACTCTGGGGCCAACGTCCTGACTTTC.

The chain carries TRBV5-1 and TRBJ2-1; 9 nucleotides match TRBD1. CDR1 and CDR2 (germline): SGHRS, YFSETQ. V dropped 4 bases and J dropped 7; count of bases not matched to a gene: 12. The CDR3 runs to 16 residues. CDR3 protein: CASSAYPGQGHNEQFF. CDR3 in DNA: TGCGCCAGCAGCGCCTACCCGGGACAGGGACATAATGAGCAGTTCTTC. The full variable domain, its missing parts supplied by reference TRBV5-1 and TRBJ2-1, is KAGVTQTPRYLIKTRGQQVTLSCSPISGHRSVSWYQQTPGQGLQFLFEYFSETQRNKGNFPGRFSGRQFSNSRSEMNVSTLELGDSALYLCASSAYPGQGHNEQFFGPGTRLTVL.

The chain uses TRBV4-1 and TRBJ2-5; TRBD1 aligns across 7 bases. V shed 1 base, J shed 1 base, and the junction held 6 bases outside the gene matches. This CDR3 is built from 16 residues. In germline, CDR1 is MGHRA, CDR2 YSYEKL. CDR3 DNA sequence: TGCGCCAGCAGCCAAGGTCCAGGGGGTGGCCAAGAGACCCAGTACTTC. As protein: CASSQGPGGGQETQYF.

This chain uses TRBV7-9 with TRBJ2-2; 10 nucleotides agree with TRBD1. The CDR3 has 14 residues. Germline V CDR1 and CDR2: SEHNR, FQNEAQ (reference sequence). V trimming: 3 bases; J trimming: 6 bases; junction bases outside the gene matches: 1. CDR3 DNA sequence: TGTGCCAGCAGCTTGGGGACAGGGGCCGGGGAGCTGTTTTTT. This encodes CASSLGTGAGELFF. The full variable domain, its missing parts supplied by reference TRBV7-9 and TRBJ2-2, is DTGVSQNPRHKITKRGQNVTFRCDPISEHNRLYWYRQTLGQGPEFLTYFQNEAQLEKSRLLSDRFSAERPKGSFSTLEIQRTEQGDSAMYLCASSLGTGAGELFFGEGSRLTVL.

This clonotype appeared a few times. Here the CDR3 reads CSVESLAGYEQYF. The CDR3 nucleotides read TGCAGCGTTGAGAGCCTAGCGGGGTACGAGCAGTACTTC. The rearrangement joins TRBV29-1 to TRBJ2-7, with 9 bases fitting TRBD2. Germline V lookup: CDR1 SQVTM, CDR2 ANQGSEA. The CDR3 is 13 amino acids. V gave up 3 bases and J gave up 4 bases; unmatched junction bases: 4.

The J gene is TRBJ2-3, the V gene TRBV20-1; 8 bases line up with TRBD2. The CDR3 spans 14 residues. Germline loops: CDR1 DFQATT, CDR2 SNEGSKA (reference sequence). The V and J ends lost 6 bases and 0 bases, in that order; junction bases with no gene match: 5. Written as DNA, the CDR3 is TGCAGTGCCGAAAGCGGGGGTAGCACAGATACGCAGTATTTT. It is translated as CSAESGGSTDTQYF.

V is TRBV29-1 and J is TRBJ2-7; D is perhaps TRBD1 or TRBD2 (5 bases each). CDR3 length: 14 amino acids. Trimming removed 7 bases from V and 5 bases from J, with 21 bases in between. Germline CDR1 is SQVTM and CDR2 is ANQGSEA. The CDR3 loop is CSAATRALGDEQYF. DNA for the CDR3: TGCAGCGCTGCCACTCGAGCTCTGGGGGACGAGCAGTACTTC.

The rearrangement links TRBV5-1 to TRBJ2-1; 8 positions agree with TRBD1. Germline-derived CDR1 and CDR2 are SGHRS and YFSETQ. With 0 bases clipped from V and 7 bases from J, the junction kept 12 bases outside the gene matches. This CDR3 has 17 residues. The CDR3 region is CASSLVGQGRPRNEQFF. The CDR3 DNA reads as TGCGCCAGCAGCTTGGTAGGACAGGGAAGACCCAGAAATGAGCAGTTCTTC.

This clonotype was counted once. CDR3 in amino acids: CASSEARQDYEQYF. The CDR3 coding sequence is TGTGCCAGCAGTGAAGCTCGACAGGACTACGAGCAGTACTTC. The V call is TRBV2, the J call TRBJ2-7, with D possibly being TRBD1 (6 bases). The CDR3 consists of 14 residues. V was cut by 0 bases and J by 3 bases, with 9 bases left in between. Germline values: CDR1 SNHLY, CDR2 FYNNEI.

The V and J genes are TRBV29-1 and TRBJ2-1, with TRBD2 matching over 11 bases. The CDR3 is made up of 15 amino acids. J lost 1 base, V lost 1 base, and 0 bases had no gene match. Per the germline V gene, CDR1 is SQVTM and CDR2 is ANQGSEA. DNA of the CDR3: TGCAGCGTTGAAGGGACTAGCGGGTCCTACAATGAGCAGTTCTTC. This translates into CSVEGTSGSYNEQFF.

The gene calls are TRBV29-1 and TRBJ2-5; maybe TRBD2 (5 bases). The J call may be faulty, since TRBJ2-7 better matches the DNA end. The CDR3 loop spans 12 amino acids. The germline V gene encodes CDR1 SQVTM and CDR2 ANQGSEA. The CDR3 loop reads CSVEEGGHEQYF. The CDR3 region has the DNA TGCAGCGTTGAAGAGGGCGGGCACGAGCAGTACTTC.

The chain employs TRBV6-5 and TRBJ1-4, with 10 bases aligning to TRBD1. J was trimmed by 8 bases and V by 6 bases; bases with no gene match: 9. Germline CDR1 is MNHEY and CDR2 is SVGAGI. CDR3 length equals 15 residues. For the CDR3, the DNA is TGTGCCAGCAGACCGACAGGGGGCTCGGGGGAAAAACTGTTTTTT. This sequence encodes CASRPTGGSGEKLFF.